Shown below are 25 T cell receptor beta chains from a single sample sequenced in a study of cytomegalovirus exposure and HLA in healthy donors. 60 Vbeta and 13 Jbeta primers were used in PCR. Produced via immunoSEQ multiplex PCR; TCRdb's table is partial and in-frame only. The sample contains 120,000 to 150,000 clones, roughly 77% of which appear only once. Specimen: PBMCs. The receptors stem from a woman in her twenties or thirties in good health and CMV-seronegative.

This clone was observed a handful of times. The chain is built from TRBV7-9 and TRBJ2-5; TRBD1 aligns across 7 bases. Germline assignment: CDR1 SEHNR and CDR2 FQNEAQ (reference sequence). The trim removed 4 bases at V and 4 bases at J, leaving 9 bases unmatched. The CDR3 runs 15 residues. CDR3 bases: TGTGCCAGCAGCTCCGCAGCAGGGGGAGTAGAGACCCAGTACTTC. It encodes CASSSAAGGVETQYF. The entire variable domain, with the rest obtained from reference TRBV7-9 and TRBJ2-5, is as follows: DTGVSQNPRHKITKRGQNVTFRCDPISEHNRLYWYRQTLGQGPEFLTYFQNEAQLEKSRLLSDRFSAERPKGSFSTLEIQRTEQGDSAMYLCASSSAAGGVETQYFGPGTRLLVL.

The rearrangement uses TRBV19 and TRBJ2-2, with D possibly TRBD1 on 6 matching bases. Germline CDR1 reads LNHDA; CDR2 reads SQIVND (reference sequence). The CDR3 loop spans 15 amino acids. The V end was cut by 5 bases, the J end by 5 bases, with 15 bases between. The CDR3 reads CASSGVTGGTGELFF. The CDR3 DNA is TGTGCCAGTAGTGGCGTGACAGGAGGAACCGGGGAGCTGTTTTTT.

V usage is TRBV7-8 and J usage is TRBJ2-2; tentative D call: TRBD2 (6 bases). Trimming took 0 bases from V and 3 from J, leaving 8 bases between them. Per the germline V gene, CDR1 is SGHVS and CDR2 is FQNEAQ. The CDR3 contains 15 residues. The CDR3, as DNA: TGTGCCAGCAGCTTAGCGGGGGGTTACACCGGGGAGCTGTTTTTT. It specifies CASSLAGGYTGELFF.

This clone was seen a single time. The V call is TRBV28, the J call TRBJ2-3; D is unclear. CDR1 is MDHEN and CDR2 is SYDVKM in the germline V gene. This CDR3 is 13 amino acids long. V was cut by 6 bases and J by 2 bases, with 9 bases left in between. The CDR3 sequence: CASSRGHTDTQYF. CDR3 DNA sequence: TGTGCCAGCAGCCGAGGCCACACAGATACGCAGTATTTT.

This clone appeared a few times. The chain has TRBV7-3 and TRBJ2-4, with 7 bases matching TRBD2. CDR3 length: 15 residues. CDR1 and CDR2 from the germline V gene are SGHTA and FQGTGA. V trimming: 5 bases; J trimming: 5 bases; junction bases outside the gene matches: 9. CDR3 protein: CASSLRGVPENIQYF. The DNA of the CDR3 is TGTGCCAGCAGCCTCCGGGGGGTACCCGAAAACATTCAGTACTTC.

The V gene is TRBV5-6, the J gene TRBJ2-7; 10 bases are a match to TRBD2. The J segment lost 5 bases and the V segment lost 6 bases, leaving 8 bases of the junction unmatched. CDR3 length equals 14 residues. In germline, CDR1 is SGHDT, CDR2 YYEEEE. The CDR3 nucleotides are TGTGCCAGCAATCTGGCTAGCGGGAGTCACGAGCAGTACTTC. Residues: CASNLASGSHEQYF.

The chain has TRBV5-1 and TRBJ2-1; possibly TRBD1 for D (6 bases). Trimming took 4 bases from V and 4 from J, leaving 15 bases between them. Looked up from germline, CDR1 is SGHRS and CDR2 is YFSETQ. The CDR3 loop spans 15 amino acids. CDR3: CASSQESGQYNEQFF. In DNA form, the CDR3 reads TGCGCCAGCAGCCAGGAGAGCGGACAGTACAATGAGCAGTTCTTC.

The rearrangement uses TRBV5-1 and TRBJ2-3; TRBD2 matches at 8 bases. Germline trimming cut 3 bases from V and 1 base from J; bases unmatched to any gene: 13. The CDR3 totals 18 residues. CDR1 SGHRS and CDR2 YFSETQ come from the germline V gene. CDR3 DNA: TGCGCCAGCAGCTCGGGACTAGACACAGCTCGTGGCACAGATACGCAGTATTTT. The encoded protein is CASSSGLDTARGTDTQYF.

The rearrangement uses TRBV28 and TRBJ1-1, with TRBD1 matching over 8 bases. V lost 6 bases to trimming and J lost 7 bases; unmatched junction nucleotides: 13. CDR1 and CDR2 (germline): MDHEN, SYDVKM. The CDR3 runs to 15 residues. CDR3 sequence (DNA): TGTGCCAGCAGGTCAGGGGGCGGAGGATTCGGTGAAGCTTTCTTT. As protein: CASRSGGGGFGEAFF.

In regard to this clone: Other DNA sequences of this sample code for an identical CDR3. The chain carries TRBV7-2 and TRBJ2-7; TRBD1 is a possible D gene (6 bases). The germline V gene has CDR1 SGHTA and CDR2 FQGNSA. V was trimmed by 4 bases and J by 3 bases, leaving 7 bases between them. The CDR3 runs 12 residues. CDR3 sequence: CASSSQGYEQYF. The CDR3 DNA is TGTGCCAGCAGCTCACAGGGCTACGAGCAGTACTTC.

The gene calls are TRBV4-2 and TRBJ1-5, with 8 bases lining up with TRBD1. From germline, CDR1 is LGHNA and CDR2 YNFKEQ. The CDR3 length is 16 residues. After removal of 5 bases from V and 2 bases from J, the junction contained 8 bases not matched to a gene. The DNA of the CDR3 is TGTGCCAGCAGCACAGAGACAGGGGCCCGCAATCAGCCCCAGCATTTT. This gives the protein CASSTETGARNQPQHF.

This clone came up a few times. The chain links TRBV25-1 to TRBJ1-3; unclear D gene. The germline gives CDR1 MGHDK, CDR2 SYGVNS. The CDR3 totals 12 residues. The CDR3 nucleotides are TGTGCAGTAGAGGCCTCAGGAAACACCATATATTTT. Protein product: CAVEASGNTIYF.

The V gene is TRBV2, the J gene TRBJ2-3, with TRBD1 matching over 9 bases. Germline CDR1 SNHLY, CDR2 FYNNEI. The CDR3 spans 16 residues. Trimming removed 4 bases from V and 3 bases from J; junction bases left unmatched: 8. The CDR3 bases are TGTGCCAGCAGTGGGGGGACAGGGCGAGGAACAGATACGCAGTATTTT. It codes for CASSGGTGRGTDTQYF.

V is TRBV5-1 and J is TRBJ1-2, with 7 bases fitting TRBD1. The CDR3 totals 15 residues. The germline V gene has CDR1 SGHRS and CDR2 YFSETQ. V lost 0 bases to trimming and J lost 3 bases; unmatched junction nucleotides: 5. The CDR3 loop is CASSLAEGGDYGYTF. CDR3 sequence (DNA): TGCGCCAGCAGCTTGGCCGAAGGGGGCGACTATGGCTACACCTTC.

There are a few counts of this clone. The gene calls are TRBV4-1 and TRBJ1-2, with a weak D call TRBD1 (5 bases). V was trimmed by 1 base and J by 0 bases, leaving 9 bases between them. Germline CDR1 reads MGHRA; CDR2 reads YSYEKL. There are 15 residues in the CDR3. The CDR3 region is CASSQVDKTNYGYTF. The CDR3 DNA is TGCGCCAGCAGCCAAGTGGACAAGACTAACTATGGCTACACCTTC.

This rearrangement joins TRBV9 to TRBJ2-7, with a weak D call TRBD2 (6 bases). The length of the CDR3 is 13 residues. V was cut by 5 bases and J by 7 bases, with 16 bases left in between. Per germline, CDR1 SGDLS and CDR2 YYNGEE. CDR3: CASSAGRGREQYV. The CDR3, as DNA: TGTGCCAGCAGTGCCGGGCGGGGTCGGGAGCAGTACGTC.

The rearrangement joins TRBV6-6 to TRBJ2-5; D unresolved. Germline V gives CDR1 MNHNY, CDR2 SVGAGI (reference sequence). V lost 4 bases and J lost 7, with 16 bases in between. This CDR3 has 14 amino acids. CDR3 protein: CASSSLLEARTQYF. In nucleotides, the CDR3 is TGTGCCAGCAGTTCCCTTTTAGAGGCACGGACCCAGTACTTC.

The chain uses TRBV7-8 and TRBJ2-2; 9 nucleotides align to TRBD2. Trimming took 5 bases from V and 5 from J; bases not matched to a gene: 9. CDR3 size: 16 residues. CDR1 is SGHVS, CDR2 FQNEAQ, per germline. The CDR3 sequence: CASSRGASGVTGELFF. CDR3 nucleotides: TGTGCCAGCAGCCGGGGGGCTAGCGGGGTGACCGGGGAGCTGTTTTTT.

The DNA of the CDR3 is TGCGCCAGTACCCTGACAGGAAGGAACTATGGCTACACCTTC. This sequence encodes CASTLTGRNYGYTF. V and J are TRBV10-1 and TRBJ1-2; D is possibly TRBD1 (6 bases). The CDR3 is made up of 14 amino acids. V was clipped by 9 bases and J by 2 bases, with 16 bases between them. Germline CDR1 WNHNN, CDR2 SYGVQD (reference sequence).

The chain has TRBV2 and TRBJ2-1; D remains ambiguous. The V end lost 4 bases, the J end lost 3 bases, and 13 bases lay between the germline ends. CDR1 and CDR2 from the germline V gene are SNHLY and FYNNEI. CDR3 length: 15 residues. CDR3 sequence reads: CASSAGRQNYNEQFF. CDR3 nucleotide sequence: TGTGCCAGCAGTGCAGGCAGGCAAAACTACAATGAGCAGTTCTTC. The variable domain in full, completed from reference TRBV2 and TRBJ2-1, reads EPEVTQTPSHQVTQMGQEVILRCVPISNHLYFYWYRQILGQKVEFLVSFYNNEISEKSEIFDDQFSVERPDGSNFTLKIRSTKLEDSAMYFCASSAGRQNYNEQFFGPGTRLTVL.

The rearrangement links TRBV2 to TRBJ2-5; tentatively, D is TRBD2 (6 bases). The J call is uncertain, as TRBJ2-7 better fits the DNA end. The CDR3 loop spans 14 amino acids. Germline CDR1 reads SNHLY; CDR2 reads FYNNEI. Written as DNA, the CDR3 is TGTGCCAGCAGGGGATCACTAGCTGGTTACGAGCAGTACTTC. Its translation is CASRGSLAGYEQYF.

This clone was picked up a small number of times. The CDR3 sequence is CASSLSAGELFF. DNA for the CDR3: TGCGCCAGCAGCTTGTCCGCCGGGGAGCTGTTTTTT. The chain couples TRBV5-1 to TRBJ2-2; D is unresolved. This CDR3 is built from 12 residues. Trimming shortened V by 1 base and J by 6 bases, and 4 bases separated the two germline ends. Per the germline V gene, CDR1 is SGHRS and CDR2 is YFSETQ. Full variable domain (outside the CDR3, taken from reference TRBV5-1 and TRBJ2-2): KAGVTQTPRYLIKTRGQQVTLSCSPISGHRSVSWYQQTPGQGLQFLFEYFSETQRNKGNFPGRFSGRQFSNSRSEMNVSTLELGDSALYLCASSLSAGELFFGEGSRLTVL.

The gene calls are TRBV7-8 and TRBJ1-3; 7 positions agree with TRBD1. The germline V gene has CDR1 SGHVS and CDR2 FQNEAQ. The CDR3 sequence is 14 residues long. Trimming took 4 bases from V and 4 from J; bases not matched to a gene: 4. CDR3 coding DNA: TGTGCCAGCAGCTACAGGGGAATGGGAAACACCATATATTTT. It is translated as CASSYRGMGNTIYF.

The chain uses TRBV18 and TRBJ2-2; 7 bases are shared with TRBD1. J was trimmed by 2 bases and V by 4 bases; bases with no gene match: 7. Per germline, CDR1 KGHSH and CDR2 LQKENI. The CDR3 runs 16 residues. CDR3 loop: CASSLTGTVNTGELFF. CDR3 coding DNA: TGTGCCAGCTCACTTACCGGGACAGTAAACACCGGGGAGCTGTTTTTT.

The chain carries TRBV6-5 and TRBJ1-1; 8 bases map to TRBD1. Germline values: CDR1 MNHEY, CDR2 SVGAGI. The trim removed 6 bases at V and 1 base at J, leaving 7 bases unmatched. The length of the CDR3 is 15 residues. The CDR3: CASRRQGWGNTEAFF. The CDR3 bases are TGTGCCAGCAGACGACAGGGGTGGGGGAACACTGAAGCTTTCTTT.